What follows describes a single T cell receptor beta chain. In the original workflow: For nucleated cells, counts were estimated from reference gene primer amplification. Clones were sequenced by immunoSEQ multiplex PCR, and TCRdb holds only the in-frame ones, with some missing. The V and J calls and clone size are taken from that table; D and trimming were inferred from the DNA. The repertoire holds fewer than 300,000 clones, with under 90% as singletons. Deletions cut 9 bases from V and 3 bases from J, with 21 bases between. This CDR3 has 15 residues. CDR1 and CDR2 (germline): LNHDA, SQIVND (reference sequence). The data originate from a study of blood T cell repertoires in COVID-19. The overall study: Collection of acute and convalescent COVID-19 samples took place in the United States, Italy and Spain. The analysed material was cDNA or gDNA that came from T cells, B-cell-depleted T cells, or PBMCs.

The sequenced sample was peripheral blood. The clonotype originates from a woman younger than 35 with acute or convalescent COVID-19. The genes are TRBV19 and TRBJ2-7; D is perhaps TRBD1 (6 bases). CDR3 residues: CASRGRDTLNYEQYF. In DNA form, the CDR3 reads TGTGCCAGCAGGGGTCGGGACACCTTGAACTACGAGCAGTACTTC.